What follows is one TCR beta chain and its context. This sample also contains other DNA sequences that code for the same CDR3. This entry belongs to a study of blood T cell repertoires in COVID-19. The ends lost 0 bases at V and 0 bases at J; junction bases unmatched: 3. The germline V gene encodes CDR1 SGHRS and CDR2 YFSETQ. CDR3 length equals 16 residues. The method was immunoSEQ multiplex PCR; TCRdb's version includes in-frame clones alone and lacks a portion of them. The sample has 200,000 to 300,000 clones; approximately 86% are singletons. This clonotype was obtained from a woman between 18 and 29 years old who had recovered from COVID-19. The chain combines TRBV5-1 with TRBJ1-1, with TRBD1 identical over 9 bases. Sequences were obtained from PBMCs or T cells enriched from blood (not recorded which). CDR3 region: CASSLGTGDMNTEAFF. DNA for the CDR3: TGCGCCAGCAGCTTGGGGACAGGGGATATGAACACTGAAGCTTTCTTT.